This is a list of T cell receptor beta chains from one sample in a study of CD8+ T cells in alopecia areata. TCRdb's copy holds only in-frame clones and misses some; the assay was immunoSEQ multiplex PCR. The data contain just under 65,000 clones, around 46% of them seen just once; the ten biggest clones take up approximately 20%. The sequencing used CD8+ T cells sorted from blood, collected at roughly week 36, from a patient treated with tofacitinib. These receptors all come from a human donor with alopecia areata. The CDR3 runs from the conserved cysteine through the conserved F or W. Expanded clones get a size class; other rows say once, few or many, or leave the size out.

TRBV27	-	13	CASGGPRTGELFF
TRBV4-1	-	16	CASSQGGPGLAAEQYF
TRBV10-3	few	12	CAISEGDRELFF
TRBV5-1	-	14	CASSVIRGEETQYF
TRBV6-5	few	15	CASSYSPGRPYEQYF
TRBV7-9	-	14	CASSHTSGRNEQFF
TRBV7-9	-	17	CASSSSNRGGSYNEQFF
TRBV27	few	14	CASRTSGSYNEQFF
TRBV7-9	-	17	CASSLIGTGTGANVLTF
TRBV19	-	15	CASSIVAGGPNEQFF
TRBV9	few	13	CASSEGTGDEQYF
TRBV7-9	few	16	CASSSPQGYRTDTQYF
TRBV11-2	-	17	CASSGRGLAAARETQYF
TRBV7-2	-	16	CASSLVGAGAYNEQFF
TRBV5-6	few	16	CASSNGGTGVGDTQYF
TRBV9	few	17	CASSVGDPGHFHYEQYF
TRBV7-2	-	17	CASSHRLRGGRTYEQYF
TRBV7-9	few	11	CASTGGPEQYF
TRBV29-1	-	13	CSAEGGADNEQFF
TRBV7-9	few	11	CARLSTGELFF
TRBV25-1	-	15	CASSVATSPTYEQYF
TRBV30	-	15	CAWSAGASGRYEQYF
TRBV29-1	-	15	CSVSTSGRVADTQYF
TRBV5-1	once	13	CASSPLQNYGYTF
TRBV7-9	-	13	CASSPFGGGEQFF
TRBV27	-	14	CASSSMGLPYEQYF
TRBV9	-	16	CASLGVIEGPDYGYTF
TRBV29-1	-	13	CSFSRDFAYEQYF
TRBV4-1	-	15	CASSQSDPTSYEQYF
TRBV6-5	large	14	CASRAGGDAGELFF
TRBV30	-	12	CAWSERGNEQFF
TRBV14	-	18	CASSLMSGSIPGANVLTF
TRBV30	-	14	CAWSTGLAVYEQYF
TRBV5-6	-	14	CASSVGGTDETQYF
TRBV5-4	-	14	CASSLVTSGNEQFF
TRBV7-2	-	18	CASSLGAGTGYPTSIQYF
TRBV11-2	-	14	CASSLLAGADTQYF
TRBV6-1	-	15	CASSGPTSAVDEQYF
TRBV9	-	17	CASSVDWTSGIYNEQFF
TRBV7-2	-	15	CASSFSGGYQETQYF
TRBV27	-	12	CASSSTGYEQYF
TRBV29-1	few	11	CSARDYETQYF
TRBV2	-	17	CASSLNPGQGSADTQYF
TRBV6-5	-	12	CASSTDRSEAFF
TRBV7-9	-	12	CASSRREYEQYF
TRBV5-1	-	14	CASSPLVSSGEQYF
TRBV29-1	-	14	CSPSGTRRGNTIYF
TRBV4-2	-	11	CASSQGGTAFF
TRBV4-2	-	16	CASSQGVDPGRDEQFF
TRBV6-5	-	12	CASTGSTDTQYF
TRBV6-1	-	15	CASSEWTGKYTEAFF
TRBV6-1	few	15	CASSEDPGQGNEQFF
TRBV6-4	-	16	CASSDPSGGDTGELFF
TRBV5-4	-	14	CASSFKQTGGEQYF
TRBV13	few	13	CASSTGGVNTIYF